These 22 T cell receptor beta chains originate from one sample sequenced in a study of T-cell memory formation after mild COVID-19. TCRdb fed the 5' RACE reads into MiXCR, producing one record per CDR3 protein. The table includes over 10,000 distinct CDR3 sequences, roughly 15% detected once. Material: PBMCs or a T cell subset sorted from them (not recorded which). These receptors were obtained from a man aged 18 to 29 who had mild COVID-19 (a few samples of this study predate the infection). Cell type and time point are not known.

This clonotype has at least ten counts. This chain links TRBV11-1 with TRBJ2-2; D not resolved. Trimming cost V 5 bases and J 1 base, with 8 bases left between them. The CDR3 contains 14 residues. CDR1 is SGHAT, CDR2 FQDESV, per germline (reference sequence). CDR3 sequence reads: CASSRAGNTGELFF. CDR3 in DNA: TGTGCCAGCAGCCGTGCCGGGAACACCGGGGAGCTGTTTTTT.

This clonotype was found many times. The gene calls are TRBV5-1 and TRBJ2-2, with D unclear. CDR1 and CDR2 (germline): SGHRS, YFSETQ. This CDR3 contains 14 residues. Trimming cost V 4 bases and J 10 bases, with 17 bases left between them. CDR3 DNA sequence: TGCGCCAGCAGCCAGACCCCGGCAGGCGTGGAGCTGTTTTTT. Protein sequence: CASSQTPAGVELFF.

This clonotype was observed at least ten times. This chain connects TRBV29-1 to TRBJ2-5; 12 bases map to TRBD2. J lost 5 bases, V lost 1 base, and 2 bases had no gene match. The length of the CDR3 is 14 residues. Germline lookup yields CDR1 SQVTM and CDR2 ANQGSEA. The chain's CDR3 is CSVEGLAGAETQYF. Written as DNA, the CDR3 is TGCAGCGTTGAAGGACTAGCGGGGGCTGAGACCCAGTACTTC.

By sample fraction, this clonotype is medium-sized. The chain joins TRBV18 to TRBJ2-7; 8 bases fit TRBD2. J was trimmed by 2 bases and V by 3 bases; bases with no gene match: 6. This CDR3 comprises 15 residues. Germline V gene sequence: CDR1 KGHSH, CDR2 LQKENI. CDR3 amino acids: CASSPTGGTTYEQYF. DNA for the CDR3: TGTGCCAGCTCACCCACGGGGGGGACGACCTACGAGCAGTACTTC.

This clonotype was counted between two and nine times. The chain has TRBV7-9 and TRBJ1-4; D may be TRBD1 (6 bases). The V gene's germline CDR1 is SEHNR and CDR2 FQNEAQ (reference sequence). Trimming pared 2 bases from V and 3 bases from J, leaving 7 bases between. The CDR3 runs 14 residues. Here the CDR3 DNA reads TGTGCCAGCAGCTTAACAGGGCCTAATGAAAAACTGTTTTTT. Translating it yields CASSLTGPNEKLFF.

V and J are TRBV5-1 and TRBJ2-1; 8 bases align to TRBD2. The V and J ends lost 4 bases and 2 bases, in that order; junction bases with no gene match: 5. The CDR3 sequence is 15 residues long. CDR1 and CDR2 from the germline V gene are SGHRS and YFSETQ. CDR3 protein: CASSRSGGAYNEQFF. CDR3 bases: TGCGCCAGCAGCCGGAGCGGGGGTGCCTACAATGAGCAGTTCTTC. Based on the CDR3 plus reference TRBV5-1 and TRBJ2-1, the full variable domain is KAGVTQTPRYLIKTRGQQVTLSCSPISGHRSVSWYQQTPGQGLQFLFEYFSETQRNKGNFPGRFSGRQFSNSRSEMNVSTLELGDSALYLCASSRSGGAYNEQFFGPGTRLTVL.

This clonotype occurred many times. The CDR3 spells CASSQDGPGGSGTEAFF. Here the CDR3 DNA reads TGCGCCAGCAGCCAAGATGGGCCAGGGGGCTCGGGGACTGAAGCTTTCTTT. The chain couples TRBV4-1 to TRBJ1-1; 8 bases match TRBD1. V gave up 0 bases and J gave up 5 bases; unmatched junction bases: 11. There are 17 residues in the CDR3. The germline CDR1 and CDR2 sequences are MGHRA and YSYEKL.

This clonotype appeared many times. The CDR3 DNA reads TGTGCCAGCACCCAGTGGGGGACCGGGGAGCCCCAGCATTTT. Translation: CASTQWGTGEPQHF. V and J are TRBV12-3 or TRBV12-4 and TRBJ1-5; possibly TRBD1 for D (5 bases). CDR3 size: 14 residues. Trimming removed 7 bases from V and 8 bases from J, with 18 bases in between.

This clonotype is labeled medium-sized (0.01 to 0.1%). The chain links TRBV6-6 to TRBJ2-3; D may be TRBD1 or TRBD2 (5 bases each). Germline CDR1 and CDR2: MNHNY and SVGAGI (reference sequence). This CDR3 contains 16 residues. V lost 4 bases and J lost 6, with 20 bases in between. CDR3 residues: CASSFPGPRAPDTQYF. The CDR3 nucleotides read TGTGCCAGCAGTTTTCCGGGGCCGCGCGCCCCCGATACGCAGTATTTT.

This clonotype was seen many times. This chain joins TRBV27 and TRBJ1-1; D not resolved. The CDR3 spans 14 residues. CDR1 is MNHEY and CDR2 is SMNVEV in the germline V gene (reference sequence). V dropped 3 bases and J dropped 0 bases, with 8 bases sitting between them. The CDR3 sequence: CASSFVGVNTEAFF. The CDR3 DNA sequence: TGTGCCAGCAGTTTCGTCGGGGTGAACACTGAAGCTTTCTTT.

The CDR3: CATASGSHTDTQYF. In nucleotides, the CDR3 is TGTGCCACCGCTAGCGGGAGCCACACAGATACGCAGTATTTT. This chain links TRBV27 with TRBJ2-3; 10 bases fit TRBD2. The germline CDR1 and CDR2 sequences are MNHEY and SMNVEV (reference sequence). The CDR3 is made up of 14 amino acids. J gave up 2 bases and V 10 bases, and 6 bases lay outside the gene matches.

This clonotype has a count of ten or more. The chain couples TRBV4-2 to TRBJ1-1; D not resolved. Germline V gene data show CDR1 as LGHNA and CDR2 as YNFKEQ. The germline V and J ends were trimmed by 0 bases and 4 bases, with 12 bases remaining between them. The CDR3 runs to 15 residues. As DNA, the CDR3 is TGTGCCAGCAGCCAAGAGTTATGGGTAGCCACTGAAGCTTTCTTT. Amino acid sequence: CASSQELWVATEAFF.

This clonotype was observed many times. The chain links TRBV12-3 or TRBV12-4 to TRBJ1-1; D not resolved. There are 12 residues in the CDR3. Trimming stripped 2 bases from V and 4 bases from J, with 5 bases between. Written as DNA, the CDR3 is TGTGCCAGCAGTTTAAGTACCACTGAAGCTTTCTTT. Translating it yields CASSLSTTEAFF.

The rearrangement links TRBV7-8 to TRBJ2-7, with D possibly TRBD2 on 5 matching bases. The CDR3 contains 15 residues. Germline loops: CDR1 SGHVS, CDR2 FQNEAQ. V lost 3 bases to trimming and J lost 2 bases, with 14 bases between them. CDR3 DNA sequence: TGTGCCAGCAGCTTTCGGCATGAGGGTACCTACGAGCAGTACTTC. It translates to CASSFRHEGTYEQYF.

This rearrangement joins TRBV11-2 to TRBJ2-1; D may be TRBD1 or TRBD2 (5 bases each). Trimming stripped 1 base from V and 4 bases from J, with 11 bases between. The CDR3 length is 15 residues. The V gene's germline CDR1 is SGHAT and CDR2 FQNNGV. The CDR3 DNA follows: TGTGCCAGCAGCTTAGTAGGGTGGGGGTACAATGAGCAGTTCTTC. It specifies CASSLVGWGYNEQFF.

This clonotype was seen repeatedly, ten times or more. The chain links TRBV6-5 to TRBJ1-1; TRBD1 is a possible D gene (5 bases). Germline loops: CDR1 MNHEY, CDR2 SVGAGI. CDR3 length equals 15 residues. The V end lost 7 bases, the J end lost 2 bases, and 17 bases lay between the germline ends. DNA of the CDR3: TGTGCCAGCAACCAAGGGGCCAACTTTAACACTGAAGCTTTCTTT. It codes for CASNQGANFNTEAFF.

This clonotype was seen at least ten times. This sequence joins TRBV5-6 and TRBJ1-2; a possible D gene is TRBD1 (5 bases). The CDR3 spans 11 residues. CDR1 and CDR2 from the germline V gene are SGHDT and YYEEEE. The V end was cut by 4 bases, the J end by 5 bases, with 6 bases between. The CDR3 region has the DNA TGTGCCAGCAGCCCAGGGTATGGCTACACCTTC. Translation: CASSPGYGYTF.

This clonotype was counted many times. The J gene is TRBJ2-2, the V gene TRBV5-1; unclear D gene. The V end was cut by 2 bases, the J end by 0 bases, with 8 bases between. The CDR3 sequence is 15 residues long. CDR1 and CDR2 (germline): SGHRS, YFSETQ. In DNA form, the CDR3 reads TGCGCCAGCAGCTTATCCCGACCGAACACCGGGGAGCTGTTTTTT. This translates into CASSLSRPNTGELFF.

This clonotype was observed a few times. The chain uses TRBV9 and TRBJ2-1; TRBD1 agrees at 10 bases. CDR1 is SGDLS and CDR2 is YYNGEE in the germline V gene. V trimming: 0 bases; J trimming: 10 bases; junction bases outside the gene matches: 4. This CDR3 contains 14 residues. CDR3 sequence: CASSVGTGGREQFF. CDR3 DNA sequence: TGTGCCAGCAGCGTAGGGACAGGGGGTCGCGAGCAGTTCTTC.

The chain is built from TRBV27 and TRBJ2-7; 7 positions match TRBD1. Trimming removed 5 bases from V and 3 bases from J; junction bases left unmatched: 4. This CDR3 spans 13 amino acids. Germline values: CDR1 MNHEY, CDR2 SMNVEV (reference sequence). CDR3 loop: CASSRDSLYEQYF. In DNA, the CDR3 is TGTGCCAGCAGTAGGGACAGCCTCTACGAGCAGTACTTC.

In this sample, this clonotype is large. This chain connects TRBV7-2 to TRBJ2-1, with 15 bases fitting TRBD2. This CDR3 is 21 amino acids long. The germline V gene encodes CDR1 SGHTA and CDR2 FQGNSA. Germline trimming cut 1 base from V and 8 bases from J; bases unmatched to any gene: 18. The CDR3 coding sequence is TGTGCCAGCAGCTTAGAACACCCTTGGACTAGCGGGGGGGGTTTTCTCGATGAGCAGTTCTTC. Translating gives CASSLEHPWTSGGGFLDEQFF.

The sample holds many counts of this clonotype. The J gene is TRBJ1-2, the V gene TRBV6-5; D perhaps matches TRBD1 (5 bases). V lost 0 bases and J lost 8, with 16 bases in between. This CDR3 has 15 amino acids. Germline CDR1 is MNHEY and CDR2 is SVGAGI. The CDR3 is CASSYSNLGDRGYTF. The CDR3 coding sequence is TGTGCCAGCAGTTACTCGAATTTGGGGGATCGAGGCTACACCTTC.